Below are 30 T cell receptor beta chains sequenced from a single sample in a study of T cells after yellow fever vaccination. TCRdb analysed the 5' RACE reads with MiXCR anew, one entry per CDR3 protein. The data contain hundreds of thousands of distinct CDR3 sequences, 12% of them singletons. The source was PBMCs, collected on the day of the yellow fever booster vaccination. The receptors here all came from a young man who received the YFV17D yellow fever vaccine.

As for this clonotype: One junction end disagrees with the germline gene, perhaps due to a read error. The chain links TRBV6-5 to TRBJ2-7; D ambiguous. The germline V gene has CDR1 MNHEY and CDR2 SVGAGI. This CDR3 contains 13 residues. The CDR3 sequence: CASSYDSRYEQCF. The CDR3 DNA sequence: TGTGCCAGCAGTTACGACTCCCGGTACGAGCAGTGCTTC.

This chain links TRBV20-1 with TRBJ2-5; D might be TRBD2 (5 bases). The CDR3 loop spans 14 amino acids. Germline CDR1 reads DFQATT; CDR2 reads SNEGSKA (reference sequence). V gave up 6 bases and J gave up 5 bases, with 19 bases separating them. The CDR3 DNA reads TGCAGTGCCCAGAAGTCGGGATCGGTGGAGACCCAGTACTTC. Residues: CSAQKSGSVETQYF.

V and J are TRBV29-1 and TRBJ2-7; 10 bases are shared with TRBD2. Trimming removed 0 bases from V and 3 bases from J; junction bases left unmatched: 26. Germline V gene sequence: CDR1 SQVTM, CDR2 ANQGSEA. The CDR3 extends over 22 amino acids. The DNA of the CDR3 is TGCAGCGTTGAAGATAAGGCTACGGAGATTGTATGCAGCGGGAGGGTCAACTACGAGCAGTACTTC. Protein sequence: CSVEDKATEIVCSGRVNYEQYF.

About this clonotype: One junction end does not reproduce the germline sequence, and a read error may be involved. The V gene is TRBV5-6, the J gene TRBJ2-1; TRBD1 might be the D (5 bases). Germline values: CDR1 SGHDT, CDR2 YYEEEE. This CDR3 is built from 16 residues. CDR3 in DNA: TGTCCCAGCAGCTTGTTTGGGGCGATCTCCTACAATGAGCAGTTCTTC. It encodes CPSSLFGAISYNEQFF. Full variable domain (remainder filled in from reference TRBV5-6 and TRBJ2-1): DAGVTQSPTHLIKTRGQQVTLRCSPKSGHDTVSWYQQALGQGPQFIFQYYEEEERQRGNFPDRFSGHQFPNYSSELNVNALLLGDSALYLCPSSLFGAISYNEQFFGPGTRLTVL.

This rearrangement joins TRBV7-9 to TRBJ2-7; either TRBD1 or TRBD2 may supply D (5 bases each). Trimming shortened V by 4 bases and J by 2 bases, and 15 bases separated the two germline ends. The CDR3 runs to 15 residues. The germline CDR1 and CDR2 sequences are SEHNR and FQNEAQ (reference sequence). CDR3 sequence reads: CASSSSGTVPYEQYF. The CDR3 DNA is TGTGCCAGCAGCTCCTCCGGGACCGTTCCCTACGAGCAGTACTTC.

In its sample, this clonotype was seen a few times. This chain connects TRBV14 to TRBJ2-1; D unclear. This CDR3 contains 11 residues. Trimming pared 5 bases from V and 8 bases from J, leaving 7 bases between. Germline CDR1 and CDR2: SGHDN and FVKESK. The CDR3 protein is CASSLNHEQFF. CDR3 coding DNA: TGTGCCAGCAGCTTGAACCATGAGCAGTTCTTC.

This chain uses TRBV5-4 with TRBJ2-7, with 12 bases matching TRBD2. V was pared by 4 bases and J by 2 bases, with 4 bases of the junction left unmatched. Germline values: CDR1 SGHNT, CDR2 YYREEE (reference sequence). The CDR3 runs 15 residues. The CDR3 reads CASSIGLAGPYEQYF. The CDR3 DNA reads TGTGCCAGCAGCATCGGACTAGCGGGACCCTACGAGCAGTACTTC.

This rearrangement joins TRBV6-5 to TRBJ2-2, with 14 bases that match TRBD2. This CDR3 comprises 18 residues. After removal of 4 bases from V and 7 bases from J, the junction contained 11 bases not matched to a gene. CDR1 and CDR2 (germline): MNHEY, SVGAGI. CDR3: CASSSAGLAGVRGGELFF. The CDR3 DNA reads TGTGCCAGCAGTTCTGCGGGACTAGCGGGAGTCAGGGGCGGGGAGCTGTTTTTT.

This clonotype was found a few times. CDR3 DNA sequence: TGTGCCAGCAGCCCCAGGGGACTGGCGGGAGATACGCAGTATTTT. Translated, it gives CASSPRGLAGDTQYF. This chain links TRBV9 with TRBJ2-3; D could derive from TRBD1 or TRBD2 (6 bases each). Germline V lookup: CDR1 SGDLS, CDR2 YYNGEE. This CDR3 contains 15 residues. The V end lost 4 bases, the J end lost 5 bases, and 17 bases lay between the germline ends.

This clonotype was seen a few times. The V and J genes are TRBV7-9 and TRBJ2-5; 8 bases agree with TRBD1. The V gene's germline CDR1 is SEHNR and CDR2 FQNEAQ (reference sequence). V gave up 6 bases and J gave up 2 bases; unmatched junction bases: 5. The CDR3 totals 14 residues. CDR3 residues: CASSVWDRQETQYF. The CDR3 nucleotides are TGTGCCAGCAGTGTGTGGGACAGGCAAGAGACCCAGTACTTC.

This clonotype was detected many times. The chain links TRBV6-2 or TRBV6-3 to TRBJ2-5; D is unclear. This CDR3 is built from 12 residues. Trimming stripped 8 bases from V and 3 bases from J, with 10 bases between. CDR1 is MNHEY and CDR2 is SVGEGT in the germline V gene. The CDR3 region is CASSGTEETQYF. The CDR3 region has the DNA TGTGCCAGCTCAGGAACAGAAGAGACCCAGTACTTC.

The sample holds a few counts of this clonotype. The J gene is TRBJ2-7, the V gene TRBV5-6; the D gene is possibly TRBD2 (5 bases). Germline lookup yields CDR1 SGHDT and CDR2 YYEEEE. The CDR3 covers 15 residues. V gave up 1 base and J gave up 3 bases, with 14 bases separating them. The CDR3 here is CASSLFSVGDYEQYF. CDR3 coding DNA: TGTGCCAGCAGCTTGTTTAGCGTGGGTGACTACGAGCAGTACTTC. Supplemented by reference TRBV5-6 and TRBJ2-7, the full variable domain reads DAGVTQSPTHLIKTRGQQVTLRCSPKSGHDTVSWYQQALGQGPQFIFQYYEEEERQRGNFPDRFSGHQFPNYSSELNVNALLLGDSALYLCASSLFSVGDYEQYFGPGTRLTVT.

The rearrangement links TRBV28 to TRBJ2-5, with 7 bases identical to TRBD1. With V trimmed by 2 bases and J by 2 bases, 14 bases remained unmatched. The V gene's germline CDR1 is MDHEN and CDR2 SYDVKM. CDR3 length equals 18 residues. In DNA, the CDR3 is TGTGCCAGCAGTTTACAAAGAGTCCTGTGGGGACAGCAAGAGACCCAGTACTTC. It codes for CASSLQRVLWGQQETQYF.

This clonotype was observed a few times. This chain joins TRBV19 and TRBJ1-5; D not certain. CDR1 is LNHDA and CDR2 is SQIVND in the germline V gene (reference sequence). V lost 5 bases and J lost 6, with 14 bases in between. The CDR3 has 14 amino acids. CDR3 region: CASSEPTSSQPQHF. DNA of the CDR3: TGTGCCAGTAGTGAACCAACGAGCTCTCAGCCCCAGCATTTT.

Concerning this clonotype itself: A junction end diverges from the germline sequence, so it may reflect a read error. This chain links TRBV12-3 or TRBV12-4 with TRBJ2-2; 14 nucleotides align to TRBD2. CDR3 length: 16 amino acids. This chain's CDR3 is CASGPTSGRAVGELSF. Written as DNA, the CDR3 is TGTGCCAGCGGACCGACTAGCGGGAGGGCCGTCGGGGAGCTGTCTTTT.

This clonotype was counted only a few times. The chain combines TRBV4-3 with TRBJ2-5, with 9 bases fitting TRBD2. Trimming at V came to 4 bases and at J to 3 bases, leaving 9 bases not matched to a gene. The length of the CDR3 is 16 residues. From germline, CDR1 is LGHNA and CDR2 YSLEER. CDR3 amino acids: CASSPEGGRAEETQYF. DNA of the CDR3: TGCGCCAGCAGCCCGGAAGGCGGGAGGGCCGAAGAGACCCAGTACTTC.

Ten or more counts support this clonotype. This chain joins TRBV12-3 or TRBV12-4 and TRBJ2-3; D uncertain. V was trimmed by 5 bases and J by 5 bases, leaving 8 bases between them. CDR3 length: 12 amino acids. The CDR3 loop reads CASSGVRDTQYF. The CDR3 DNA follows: TGTGCCAGCAGTGGAGTCAGAGATACGCAGTATTTT.

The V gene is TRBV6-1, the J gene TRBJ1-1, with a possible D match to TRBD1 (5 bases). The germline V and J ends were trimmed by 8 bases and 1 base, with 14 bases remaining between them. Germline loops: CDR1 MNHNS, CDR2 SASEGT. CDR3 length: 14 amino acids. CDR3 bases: TGTGCCAGCGGATTCAGGGTCGAGAACACTGAAGCTTTCTTT. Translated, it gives CASGFRVENTEAFF.

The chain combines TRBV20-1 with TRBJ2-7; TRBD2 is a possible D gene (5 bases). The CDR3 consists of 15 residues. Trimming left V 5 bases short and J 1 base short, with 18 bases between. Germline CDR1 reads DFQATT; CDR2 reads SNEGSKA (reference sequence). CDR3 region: CSAYRPGSSSYEQYF. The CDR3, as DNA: TGCAGTGCTTACAGACCGGGATCGTCATCCTACGAGCAGTACTTC.

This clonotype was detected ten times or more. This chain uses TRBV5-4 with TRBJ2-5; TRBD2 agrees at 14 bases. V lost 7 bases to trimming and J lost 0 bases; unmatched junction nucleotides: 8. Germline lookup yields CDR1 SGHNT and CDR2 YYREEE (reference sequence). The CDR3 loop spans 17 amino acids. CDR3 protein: CASSPGTSGSNQETQYF. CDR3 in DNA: TGTGCCAGCTCGCCCGGGACTAGCGGGAGTAACCAAGAGACCCAGTACTTC.

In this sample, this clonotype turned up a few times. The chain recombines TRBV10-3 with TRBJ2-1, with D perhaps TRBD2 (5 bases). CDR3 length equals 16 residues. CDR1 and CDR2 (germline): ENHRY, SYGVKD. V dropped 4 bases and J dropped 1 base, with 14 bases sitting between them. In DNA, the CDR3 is TGTGCCATCAGTGGGACTCTCCTGGGGTCCTACAATGAGCAGTTCTTC. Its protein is CAISGTLLGSYNEQFF.

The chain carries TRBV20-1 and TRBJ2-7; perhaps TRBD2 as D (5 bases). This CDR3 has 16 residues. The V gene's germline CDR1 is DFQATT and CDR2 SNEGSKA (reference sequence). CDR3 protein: CCARALLERNPYEQYF. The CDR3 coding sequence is TGCTGCGCTCGAGCTTTACTAGAACGGAACCCCTACGAGCAGTACTTC.

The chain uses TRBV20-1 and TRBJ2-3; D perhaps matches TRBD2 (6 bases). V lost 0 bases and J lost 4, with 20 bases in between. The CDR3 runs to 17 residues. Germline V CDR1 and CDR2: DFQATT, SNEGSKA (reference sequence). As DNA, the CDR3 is TGCAGTGCTAGAGATATTAGCGGACACCTCTCCCCAGATACGCAGTATTTT. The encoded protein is CSARDISGHLSPDTQYF.

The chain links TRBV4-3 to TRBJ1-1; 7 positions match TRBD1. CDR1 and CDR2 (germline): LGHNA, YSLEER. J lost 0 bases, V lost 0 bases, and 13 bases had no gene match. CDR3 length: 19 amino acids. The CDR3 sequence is CASSQEARTTGLMNTEAFF. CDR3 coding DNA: TGCGCCAGCAGCCAAGAGGCCCGTACGACAGGGCTCATGAACACTGAAGCTTTCTTT.

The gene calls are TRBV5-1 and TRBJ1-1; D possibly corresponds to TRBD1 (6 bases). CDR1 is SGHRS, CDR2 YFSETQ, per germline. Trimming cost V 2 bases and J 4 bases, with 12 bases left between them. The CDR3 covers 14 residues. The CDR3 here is CASSFSGEGTEAFF. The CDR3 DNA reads TGCGCCAGCAGCTTTTCAGGGGAGGGCACTGAAGCTTTCTTT.

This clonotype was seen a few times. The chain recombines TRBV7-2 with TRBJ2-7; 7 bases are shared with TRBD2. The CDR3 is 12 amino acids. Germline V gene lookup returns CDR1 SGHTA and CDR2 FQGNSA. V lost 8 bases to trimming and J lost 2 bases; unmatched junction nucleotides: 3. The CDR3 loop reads CASWGGTYEQYF. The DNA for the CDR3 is TGTGCCAGCTGGGGGGGGACCTACGAGCAGTACTTC.

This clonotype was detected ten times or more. CDR3 sequence (DNA): TGTGCCAGCAGTTACTCAGGGACAACTAATGAAAAACTGTTTTTT. It specifies CASSYSGTTNEKLFF. The chain couples TRBV6-5 to TRBJ1-4, with D unclear. The length of the CDR3 is 15 residues. The germline V and J ends were trimmed by 0 bases and 0 bases, with 5 bases remaining between them. Germline values: CDR1 MNHEY, CDR2 SVGAGI.

The CDR3 reads CASSMLGQGYSPLHF. The CDR3 nucleotides read TGTGCCAGTAGTATGCTCGGACAGGGTTATTCACCCCTCCACTTT. The V call is TRBV19, the J call TRBJ1-6; TRBD1 matches at 8 bases. This CDR3 is 15 amino acids long. After removal of 3 bases from V and 8 bases from J, the junction contained 6 bases not matched to a gene. Germline lookup yields CDR1 LNHDA and CDR2 SQIVND (reference sequence). The full variable domain, completed using reference TRBV19 and TRBJ1-6, is DGGITQSPKYLFRKEGQNVTLSCEQNLNHDAMYWYRQDPGQGLRLIYYSQIVNDFQKGDIAEGYSVSREKKESFPLTVTSAQKNPTAFYLCASSMLGQGYSPLHFGNGTRLTVT.

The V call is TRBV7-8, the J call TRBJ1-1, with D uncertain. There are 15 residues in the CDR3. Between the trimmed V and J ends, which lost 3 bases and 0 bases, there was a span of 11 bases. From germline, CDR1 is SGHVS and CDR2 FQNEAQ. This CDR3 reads CASSLGGQMNTEAFF. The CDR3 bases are TGTGCCAGCAGCTTGGGAGGGCAGATGAACACTGAAGCTTTCTTT.

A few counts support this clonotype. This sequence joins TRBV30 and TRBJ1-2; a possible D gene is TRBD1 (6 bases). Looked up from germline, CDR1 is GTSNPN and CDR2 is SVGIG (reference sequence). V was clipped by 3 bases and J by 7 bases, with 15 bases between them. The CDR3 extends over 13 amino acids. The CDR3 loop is CAWSRGGLSGYTF. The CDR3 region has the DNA TGTGCCTGGAGCAGGGGAGGCTTAAGTGGCTACACCTTC.